Included here is one T cell receptor (beta chain) sequence, with context. This sample is drawn from a study of T cell changes during pregnancy in multiple sclerosis. Sequencing was performed with immunoSEQ multiplex PCR; in TCRdb, only in-frame clones are kept and a portion is missing. The profile shows 20,000 to 25,000 clones, 80% to 95% of them singletons. The ends were cut back, 5 bases at V and 0 bases at J, with 14 bases in the middle. Germline values: CDR1 LNHDA, CDR2 SQIVND (reference sequence). The CDR3 length is 16 residues. The rearrangement joins TRBV19 to TRBJ1-3; D uncertain. This TCR was recovered from a female donor in good health, enrolled as a control in a pregnancy study. The material sequenced was CD4+ T cells from peripheral blood mononuclear cells, taken after pregnancy. CDR3 in DNA: TGTGCCAGTAGTCTGTTGGCGGGCGTCTCTGGAAACACCATATATTTT. Protein sequence: CASSLLAGVSGNTIYF.